These 25 T cell receptor beta chains originate from one sample sequenced in a study of T cells in Graves' hyperthyroidism and ophthalmopathy. RNA transcripts yielded amplified TCR beta CDR3 regions. A first-round RT-PCR of the TCR CDR3 used the HTBI primer set. Via MiXCR, TCRdb re-called the multiplex PCR reads, giving one row per CDR3 protein. Of over 300,000 distinct CDR3 sequences in the sample, around 14% were seen once. The sample taken for sequencing was blood. Source of these receptors: a woman in her sixties with Graves' hyperthyroidism.

This clonotype was counted many times. The chain has TRBV3-1 and TRBJ2-1; a possible D gene is TRBD2 (6 bases). The germline gives CDR1 LGHDT, CDR2 YNNKEL (reference sequence). CDR3 length: 14 amino acids. V dropped 6 bases and J dropped 2 bases, with 11 bases sitting between them. The CDR3 region is CASSLSGAYNEQFF. The CDR3, as DNA: TGTGCCAGCAGTCTTAGCGGTGCCTACAATGAGCAGTTCTTC.

Many counts were recorded for this clonotype. The J gene is TRBJ2-7, the V gene TRBV6-1; the D is unclear. The germline V gene encodes CDR1 MNHNS and CDR2 SASEGT. The CDR3 is made up of 13 amino acids. With 5 bases removed from V and 2 bases from J, the gap between germline ends came to 10 bases. The CDR3 loop reads CASSWGRTYEQYF. CDR3 nucleotide sequence: TGTGCCAGCAGTTGGGGAAGGACCTACGAGCAGTACTTC.

This clonotype appeared many times. The V call is TRBV5-8, the J call TRBJ2-1; possible D gene TRBD2, 7 bases. CDR1 is SGHTS, CDR2 YDEGEE, per germline. The V gene lost 3 bases and the J gene lost 3 bases, with 13 bases spanning the gap. The CDR3 contains 15 residues. CDR3 in DNA: TGTGCCAGCAGCTGGGAGGGCAGGGGCTACAATGAGCAGTTCTTC. It translates to CASSWEGRGYNEQFF.

The table lists this clonotype with many counts. This chain links TRBV6-2 or TRBV6-3 with TRBJ2-2; D is perhaps TRBD2 (6 bases). Trimming left V 11 bases short and J 0 bases short, with 13 bases between. CDR1 MNHEY and CDR2 SVGEGT come from the germline V gene. The length of the CDR3 is 14 residues. The CDR3 nucleotides read TGTGCCGTCAGCGGGCTTTCGAACACCGGGGAGCTGTTTTTT. It translates to CAVSGLSNTGELFF.

The table lists this clonotype with many counts. In nucleotides, the CDR3 is TGTGCCAGCAGCACGATTGGGGCTAGCGGGCCCATGGGGTTCTACAATGAGCAGTTCTTC. It translates to CASSTIGASGPMGFYNEQFF. The chain uses TRBV28 and TRBJ2-1; 8 bases align to TRBD2. Germline V gives CDR1 MDHEN, CDR2 SYDVKM. The CDR3 spans 20 residues. Trimming cost V 6 bases and J 3 bases; bases outside gene matches: 22.

The sample holds a few counts of this clonotype. This chain joins TRBV20-1 and TRBJ1-5; the D gene is possibly TRBD1 (6 bases). Looked up from germline, CDR1 is DFQATT and CDR2 is SNEGSKA (reference sequence). Between the trimmed V and J ends, which lost 1 base and 4 bases, there was a span of 14 bases. The CDR3 consists of 15 residues. The chain's CDR3 is CSARVPGAVNQPQHF. In DNA form, the CDR3 reads TGCAGTGCTAGAGTTCCAGGGGCGGTTAATCAGCCCCAGCATTTT.

This chain uses TRBV19 with TRBJ1-2, with TRBD1 as a possible D gene (5 bases). V lost 3 bases, J lost 4 bases, and 15 bases lay in between. The CDR3 sequence is 15 residues long. The germline V gene encodes CDR1 LNHDA and CDR2 SQIVND (reference sequence). The CDR3 reads CASSMDSGMRYGYTF. CDR3 DNA sequence: TGTGCCAGTAGTATGGATTCAGGGATGCGCTATGGCTACACCTTC. The whole variable domain, remainder taken from reference TRBV19 and TRBJ1-2, is DGGITQSPKYLFRKEGQNVTLSCEQNLNHDAMYWYRQDPGQGLRLIYYSQIVNDFQKGDIAEGYSVSREKKESFPLTVTSAQKNPTAFYLCASSMDSGMRYGYTFGSGTRLTVV.

The table lists this clonotype with many counts. V and J are TRBV7-8 and TRBJ2-1; 7 positions match TRBD2. The V segment lost 6 bases and the J segment 5 bases; nucleotides outside the gene matches: 16. The CDR3 runs to 17 residues. Germline V gene sequence: CDR1 SGHVS, CDR2 FQNEAQ. CDR3 sequence: CASSQLGAGALHNEQFF. The CDR3 nucleotides are TGTGCCAGCAGTCAACTAGGGGCGGGAGCTCTCCACAATGAGCAGTTCTTC. The full variable domain, with the rest looked up from reference TRBV7-8 and TRBJ2-1, is GAGVSQSPRYKVAKRGQDVALRCDPISGHVSLFWYQQALGQGPEFLTYFQNEAQLDKSGLPSDRFFAERPEGSVSTLKIQRTQQEDSAVYLCASSQLGAGALHNEQFFGPGTRLTVL.

This clonotype was observed many times. The chain recombines TRBV2 with TRBJ2-3; 10 nucleotides agree with TRBD2. J lost 6 bases, V lost 2 bases, and 5 bases had no gene match. Germline V gene lookup returns CDR1 SNHLY and CDR2 FYNNEI. CDR3 length: 15 amino acids. The CDR3 reads CASSERSGRSDTQYF. The CDR3 DNA reads as TGTGCCAGCAGTGAACGTAGCGGGAGGTCGGATACGCAGTATTTT.

The chain employs TRBV20-1 and TRBJ1-3; 9 bases map to TRBD1. The CDR3 loop spans 14 amino acids. In germline, CDR1 is DFQATT, CDR2 SNEGSKA (reference sequence). V was clipped by 6 bases and J by 4 bases; unmatched bases: 7. This CDR3 reads CSAPSGTGGNTIYF. Written as DNA, the CDR3 is TGCAGTGCCCCGTCGGGGACAGGGGGAAACACCATATATTTT.

This clonotype was seen ten or more times. The V gene is TRBV20-1, the J gene TRBJ2-5, with 13 bases aligning to TRBD2. The CDR3 length is 13 residues. The V segment lost 6 bases and the J segment 5 bases; nucleotides outside the gene matches: 3. From germline, CDR1 is DFQATT and CDR2 SNEGSKA (reference sequence). The CDR3 reads CSAGTSGTETQYF. DNA for the CDR3: TGCAGTGCCGGGACTAGCGGGACGGAGACCCAGTACTTC.

This clonotype has a count of ten or more. The J gene is TRBJ2-4, the V gene TRBV28; 10 bases map to TRBD1. Germline V gene lookup returns CDR1 MDHEN and CDR2 SYDVKM. There are 13 residues in the CDR3. Trimming took 7 bases from V and 7 from J; bases not matched to a gene: 4. CDR3 sequence: CASNPGQGNIQYF. The CDR3 bases are TGTGCCAGCAATCCGGGACAGGGGAACATTCAGTACTTC.

The DNA for the CDR3 is TGTGCCAGCCGCCCCCGGGTACAAGAGACCCAGTACTTC. It encodes CASRPRVQETQYF. V and J are TRBV3-1 and TRBJ2-5, with D unresolved. Deletions cut 8 bases from V and 2 bases from J, with 12 bases between. CDR1 LGHDT and CDR2 YNNKEL come from the germline V gene (reference sequence). The CDR3 is 13 amino acids.

This clonotype was observed at least ten times. The chain carries TRBV27 and TRBJ2-7; 10 nucleotides line up with TRBD2. Germline V gene data show CDR1 as MNHEY and CDR2 as SMNVEV (reference sequence). V shed 7 bases, J shed 4 bases, and the junction held 7 bases outside the gene matches. The CDR3 runs to 14 residues. In nucleotides, the CDR3 is TGTGCCAGCACCGGAGCGGGAGGGCGGTACGAGCAGTACTTC. Its protein product is CASTGAGGRYEQYF.

This clonotype was picked up many times. The chain uses TRBV30 and TRBJ2-4; D assignment may be TRBD1 or TRBD2 (6 bases each). CDR3 length: 14 amino acids. CDR1 is GTSNPN, CDR2 SVGIG, per germline (reference sequence). V lost 1 base and J lost 5, with 12 bases in between. The CDR3 DNA reads as TGTGCCTGGAGTGCCCCGGGGGCGCAAAACATTCAGTACTTC. Its protein is CAWSAPGAQNIQYF.

The chain couples TRBV6-9 to TRBJ1-2; maybe TRBD1 (5 bases). Per the germline V gene, CDR1 is MNHGY and CDR2 is SVAAGI. V lost 3 bases and J 10 bases, leaving 21 bases between the germline ends. The CDR3 runs 15 residues. The CDR3 here is CASSYLGASVNDYTF. CDR3 DNA sequence: TGTGCCAGCAGTTACTTAGGGGCTAGCGTAAATGACTACACCTTC.

This clonotype turned up a few times. The chain employs TRBV7-2 and TRBJ2-1; D perhaps matches TRBD1 (6 bases). Per the germline V gene, CDR1 is SGHTA and CDR2 is FQGNSA. V lost 1 base, J lost 13 bases, and 17 bases lay in between. The CDR3 totals 14 residues. CDR3 region: CASSLGSSLGAQFF. CDR3 DNA sequence: TGTGCCAGCAGCTTAGGTTCTAGCCTGGGGGCCCAGTTCTTC.

This clonotype was seen a few times. This chain uses TRBV12-3 or TRBV12-4 with TRBJ2-3; 8 bases fit TRBD1. V lost 6 bases, J lost 4 bases, and 6 bases stayed unmatched. This CDR3 contains 14 residues. CDR3 sequence: CASRQPGGPDTQYF. The CDR3 DNA is TGTGCCAGCAGACAACCAGGGGGCCCAGATACGCAGTATTTT.

This clonotype was seen ten or more times. The chain recombines TRBV13 with TRBJ2-3; 8 bases agree with TRBD1. The CDR3 sequence is 16 residues long. With 1 base clipped from V and 4 bases from J, the junction kept 7 bases outside the gene matches. Looked up from germline, CDR1 is PRHDT and CDR2 is FYEKMQ (reference sequence). The CDR3 DNA is TGTGCCAGCAGCTTAGTGACAGGGGCTATGGCAGATACGCAGTATTTT. Protein: CASSLVTGAMADTQYF.

The sample holds many counts of this clonotype. This chain connects TRBV25-1 to TRBJ2-7, with 7 positions matching TRBD2. Germline V CDR1 and CDR2: MGHDK, SYGVNS. V shed 6 bases and J 1 base; nucleotides not matched to a gene: 12. There are 16 residues in the CDR3. CDR3 residues: CASRPGEGRSSYEQYF. In DNA, the CDR3 is TGTGCCAGCAGGCCTGGGGAGGGTCGATCTTCCTACGAGCAGTACTTC.

This clonotype was counted at least ten times. The V call is TRBV5-4, the J call TRBJ2-3; D is ambiguous. CDR3 length: 12 residues. Germline CDR1 is SGHNT and CDR2 is YYREEE (reference sequence). Trimming took off 9 bases at V and 0 bases at J, with 8 bases between the two ends. The CDR3 DNA follows: TGTGCCACACACTTCAGCACAGATACGCAGTATTTT. The encoded protein is CATHFSTDTQYF.

This clonotype appeared many times. The chain joins TRBV7-2 to TRBJ2-7, with 7 bases matching TRBD2. The ends lost 7 bases at V and 0 bases at J; junction bases unmatched: 9. Germline loops: CDR1 SGHTA, CDR2 FQGNSA. This CDR3 spans 15 amino acids. The CDR3, as DNA: TGTGCCAGCACCGAGCCGGTAGCGGGCTCCTACGAGCAGTACTTC. Its translation is CASTEPVAGSYEQYF.

This clonotype came up many times. The chain recombines TRBV28 with TRBJ1-2; 8 positions match TRBD1. The CDR3 has 14 amino acids. V dropped 6 bases and J dropped 5; count of bases not matched to a gene: 8. Germline CDR1 reads MDHEN; CDR2 reads SYDVKM. The CDR3 loop reads CASSQTGGGYGYTF. CDR3 in DNA: TGTGCCAGCAGCCAAACAGGGGGAGGGTATGGCTACACCTTC.

This clonotype was picked up many times. The gene calls are TRBV12-3 or TRBV12-4 and TRBJ2-1, with 8 nucleotides matching TRBD1. V was pared by 3 bases and J by 7 bases, with 2 bases of the junction left unmatched. The CDR3 has 13 amino acids. In DNA, the CDR3 is TGTGCCAGCAGTTTGAGACAGGGGAATGAGCAGTTCTTC. Translated, it gives CASSLRQGNEQFF.

This clonotype has only a few counts. The J gene is TRBJ1-4, the V gene TRBV4-1; D gene ambiguous. CDR3 size: 14 residues. Per the germline V gene, CDR1 is MGHRA and CDR2 is YSYEKL. V lost 4 bases, J lost 8 bases, and 14 bases lay in between. The CDR3 is CASSRLTSGEKLFF. The DNA of the CDR3 is TGCGCCAGCAGCCGCCTCACTAGTGGAGAAAAACTGTTTTTT.